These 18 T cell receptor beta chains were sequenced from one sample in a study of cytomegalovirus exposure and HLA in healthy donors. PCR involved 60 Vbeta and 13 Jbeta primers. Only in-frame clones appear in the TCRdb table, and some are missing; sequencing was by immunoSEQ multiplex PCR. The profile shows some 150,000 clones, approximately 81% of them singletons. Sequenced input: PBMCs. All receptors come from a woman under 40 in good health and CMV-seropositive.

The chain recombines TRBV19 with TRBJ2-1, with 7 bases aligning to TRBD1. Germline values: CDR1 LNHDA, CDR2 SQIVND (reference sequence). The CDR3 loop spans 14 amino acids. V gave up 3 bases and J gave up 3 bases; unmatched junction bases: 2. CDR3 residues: CASSIRDSYNEQFF. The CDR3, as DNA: TGTGCCAGTAGTATTCGGGACAGCTACAATGAGCAGTTCTTC.

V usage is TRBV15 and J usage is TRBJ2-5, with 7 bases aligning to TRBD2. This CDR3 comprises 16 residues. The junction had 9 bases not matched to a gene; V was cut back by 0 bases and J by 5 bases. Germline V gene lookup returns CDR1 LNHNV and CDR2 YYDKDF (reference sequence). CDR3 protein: CATSRDRPAGRETQYF. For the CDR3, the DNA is TGTGCCACCAGCAGAGATAGGCCAGCGGGGCGGGAGACCCAGTACTTC.

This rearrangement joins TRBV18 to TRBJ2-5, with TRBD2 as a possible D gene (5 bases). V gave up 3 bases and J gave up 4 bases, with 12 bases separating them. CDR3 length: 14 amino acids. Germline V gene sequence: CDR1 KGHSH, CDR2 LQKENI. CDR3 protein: CASSPSGIRETQYF. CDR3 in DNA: TGTGCCAGCTCACCCTCGGGGATTCGAGAGACCCAGTACTTC.

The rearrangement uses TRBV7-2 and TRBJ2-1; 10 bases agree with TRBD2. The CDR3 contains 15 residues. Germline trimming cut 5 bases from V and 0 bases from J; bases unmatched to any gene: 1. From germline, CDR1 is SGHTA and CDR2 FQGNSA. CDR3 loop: CASSPSGSSYNEQFF. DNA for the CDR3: TGTGCCAGCAGCCCTAGCGGGAGCTCCTACAATGAGCAGTTCTTC.

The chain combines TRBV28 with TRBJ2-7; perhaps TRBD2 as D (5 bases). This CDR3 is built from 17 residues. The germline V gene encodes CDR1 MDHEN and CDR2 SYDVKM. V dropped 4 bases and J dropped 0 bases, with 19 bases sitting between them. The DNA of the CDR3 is TGTGCCAGCAGTTACACCCCCTGGAGGCGAAGCTCCTACGAGCAGTACTTC. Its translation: CASSYTPWRRSSYEQYF.

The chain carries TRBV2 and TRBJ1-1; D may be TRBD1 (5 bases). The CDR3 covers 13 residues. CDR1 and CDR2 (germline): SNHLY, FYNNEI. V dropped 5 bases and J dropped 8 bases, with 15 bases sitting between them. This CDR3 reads CASSPTLTGEAFF. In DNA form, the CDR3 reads TGTGCCAGCAGTCCGACCTTAACAGGCGAAGCTTTCTTT.

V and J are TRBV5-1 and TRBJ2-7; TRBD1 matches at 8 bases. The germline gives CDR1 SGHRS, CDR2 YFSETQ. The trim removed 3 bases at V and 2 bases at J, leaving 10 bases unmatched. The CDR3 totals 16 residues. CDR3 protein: CASSSLAGTGTYEQYF. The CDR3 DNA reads TGCGCCAGCAGCTCACTGGCCGGGACAGGCACCTACGAGCAGTACTTC.

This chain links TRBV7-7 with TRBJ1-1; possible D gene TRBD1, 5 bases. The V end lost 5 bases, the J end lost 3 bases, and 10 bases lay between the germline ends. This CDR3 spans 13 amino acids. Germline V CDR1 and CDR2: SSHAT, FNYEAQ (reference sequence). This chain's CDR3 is CASSQTEDTEAFF. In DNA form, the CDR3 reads TGTGCCAGCAGCCAGACAGAGGACACTGAAGCTTTCTTT.

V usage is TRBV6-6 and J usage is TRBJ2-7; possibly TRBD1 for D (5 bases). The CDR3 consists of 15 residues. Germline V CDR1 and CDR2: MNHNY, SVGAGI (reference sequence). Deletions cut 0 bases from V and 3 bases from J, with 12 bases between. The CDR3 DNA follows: TGTGCCAGCAGTTACTCAGGCCCAGGGCTCTACGAGCAGTACTTC. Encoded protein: CASSYSGPGLYEQYF.

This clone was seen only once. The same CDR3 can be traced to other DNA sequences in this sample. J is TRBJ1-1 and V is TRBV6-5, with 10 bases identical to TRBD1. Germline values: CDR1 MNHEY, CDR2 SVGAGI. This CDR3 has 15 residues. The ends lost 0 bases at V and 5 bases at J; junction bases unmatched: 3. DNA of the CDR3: TGTGCCAGCAGTTACTCCGGACAGGGGGGGACTGAAGCTTTCTTT. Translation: CASSYSGQGGTEAFF.

The DNA of the CDR3 is TGCGCCAGCAGCTTGGTGGGACAGGCTTATGAAAAACTGTTTTTT. Amino acid sequence: CASSLVGQAYEKLFF. The chain employs TRBV5-1 and TRBJ1-4; the match to TRBD1 covers 8 bases. This CDR3 has 15 residues. The V gene's germline CDR1 is SGHRS and CDR2 YFSETQ. The ends lost 0 bases at V and 6 bases at J; junction bases unmatched: 4.

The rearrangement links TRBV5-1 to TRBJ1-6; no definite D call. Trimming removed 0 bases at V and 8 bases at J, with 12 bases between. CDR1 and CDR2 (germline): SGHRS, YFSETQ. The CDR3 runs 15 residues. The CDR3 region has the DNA TGCGCCAGCAGCTTGGGGCACCGATTTGATTCACCCCTCCACTTT. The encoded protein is CASSLGHRFDSPLHF.

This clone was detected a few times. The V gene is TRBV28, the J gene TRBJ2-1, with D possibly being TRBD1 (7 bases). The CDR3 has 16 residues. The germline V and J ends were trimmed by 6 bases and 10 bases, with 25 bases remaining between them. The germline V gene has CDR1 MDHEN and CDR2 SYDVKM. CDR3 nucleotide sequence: TGTGCCAGCAGGCGCGGGGTCCGCCGGGACAGCCGGGAGCAGTTCTTC. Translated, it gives CASRRGVRRDSREQFF.

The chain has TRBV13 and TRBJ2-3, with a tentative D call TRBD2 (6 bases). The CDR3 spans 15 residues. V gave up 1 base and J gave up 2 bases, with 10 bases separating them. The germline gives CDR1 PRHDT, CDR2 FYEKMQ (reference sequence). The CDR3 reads CASSLVGGITDTQYF. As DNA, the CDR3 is TGTGCCAGCAGCTTAGTAGGCGGGATCACAGATACGCAGTATTTT. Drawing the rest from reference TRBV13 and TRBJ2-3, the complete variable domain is AAGVIQSPRHLIKEKRETATLKCYPIPRHDTVYWYQQGPGQDPQFLISFYEKMQSDKGSIPDRFSAQQFSDYHSELNMSSLELGDSALYFCASSLVGGITDTQYFGPGTRLTVL.

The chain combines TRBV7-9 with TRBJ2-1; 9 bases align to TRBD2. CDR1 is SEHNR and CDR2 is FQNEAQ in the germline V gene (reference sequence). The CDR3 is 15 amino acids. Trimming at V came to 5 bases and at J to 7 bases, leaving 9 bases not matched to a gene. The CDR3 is CASSHRISGGNEQFF. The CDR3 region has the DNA TGTGCCAGCAGCCATCGCATTAGCGGGGGTAATGAGCAGTTCTTC.

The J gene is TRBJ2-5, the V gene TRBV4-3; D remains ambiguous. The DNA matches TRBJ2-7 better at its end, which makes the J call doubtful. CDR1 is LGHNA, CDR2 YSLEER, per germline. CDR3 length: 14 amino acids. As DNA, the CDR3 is TGCGCCAGCAGCCAAGATATCGTGCCCTACGAGCAGTACTTC. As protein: CASSQDIVPYEQYF.

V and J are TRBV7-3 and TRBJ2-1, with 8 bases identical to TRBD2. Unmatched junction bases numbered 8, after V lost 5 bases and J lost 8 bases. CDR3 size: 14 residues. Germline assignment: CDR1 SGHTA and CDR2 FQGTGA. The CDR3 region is CASSNRGGHDEQFF. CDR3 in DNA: TGTGCCAGCAGCAACCGGGGGGGGCACGATGAGCAGTTCTTC. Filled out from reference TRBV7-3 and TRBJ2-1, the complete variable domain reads GAGVSQTPSNKVTEKGKYVELRCDPISGHTALYWYRQSLGQGPEFLIYFQGTGAADDSGLPNDRFFAVRPEGSVSTLKIQRTERGDSAVYLCASSNRGGHDEQFFGPGTRLTVL.

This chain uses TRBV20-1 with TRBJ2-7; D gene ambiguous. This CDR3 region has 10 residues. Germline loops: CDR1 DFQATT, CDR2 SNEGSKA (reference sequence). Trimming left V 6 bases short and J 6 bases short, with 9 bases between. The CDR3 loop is CSAPYPEQYF. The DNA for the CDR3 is TGCAGTGCACCCTACCCCGAGCAGTACTTC.